The 7 T cell receptor beta chains given below trace back to one sample, sequenced in a study of T cells in Graves' hyperthyroidism and ophthalmopathy. RNA transcripts provided the source from which TCR beta CDR3 regions were amplified. Researchers ran a first-round RT-PCR on the TCR CDR3 using the HTBI primer set. TCRdb recomputed calls from the multiplex PCR reads with MiXCR, one row per CDR3 protein. The repertoire includes under 450,000 distinct CDR3 sequences, approximately 15% of them detected once, and around 7.7% sits in the top ten. Sequencing was carried out using blood. The receptors were gathered from a woman between 18 and 29 years old with Graves' hyperthyroidism.

In the case of this clonotype: Germline is not matched at one junction end, which may reflect a read error. This chain links TRBV28 with TRBJ2-7; 10 positions agree with TRBD2. The germline gives CDR1 MDHEN, CDR2 SYDVKM. The CDR3 runs 14 residues. This chain's CDR3 is CASTIAGGGYEQCF. The CDR3 DNA reads as TGTGCCAGCACCATAGCGGGGGGCGGGTACGAGCAGTGCTTC.

This clonotype was recorded many times. This chain uses TRBV3-1 with TRBJ2-1, with D unresolved. The ends were cut back, 2 bases at V and 4 bases at J, with 3 bases in the middle. CDR3 length equals 12 residues. The germline V gene has CDR1 LGHDT and CDR2 YNNKEL (reference sequence). The CDR3 DNA is TGTGCCAGCAGCCAACGGTACAATGAGCAGTTCTTC. It is translated as CASSQRYNEQFF.

This clonotype was counted ten times or more. The J gene is TRBJ2-3, the V gene TRBV12-5; D gene unclear. V lost 3 bases to trimming and J lost 6 bases, with 4 bases between them. The germline CDR1 and CDR2 sequences are LGHNT and FRNRAP. This CDR3 comprises 11 residues. This chain's CDR3 is CASGFRDTQYF. In DNA form, the CDR3 reads TGTGCTAGTGGTTTTCGGGATACGCAGTATTTT.

The chain carries TRBV12-3 or TRBV12-4 and TRBJ2-5, with 8 bases fitting TRBD2. The J segment lost 7 bases and the V segment lost 3 bases, leaving 7 bases of the junction unmatched. There are 14 residues in the CDR3. The CDR3 nucleotides read TGTGCCAGCAGTTTCGGGGGGGCGGGGGGGACCCAGTACTTC. This codes for CASSFGGAGGTQYF.

This clonotype was seen at least ten times. The rearrangement joins TRBV20-1 to TRBJ1-2, with 8 bases fitting TRBD1. The CDR3 loop spans 14 amino acids. CDR1 and CDR2 (germline): DFQATT, SNEGSKA (reference sequence). V dropped 4 bases and J dropped 4; count of bases not matched to a gene: 8. The CDR3 sequence: CSAMGTGATYGYTF. The DNA of the CDR3 is TGCAGTGCTATGGGGACAGGAGCCACCTATGGCTACACCTTC.

This clonotype has a count of ten or more. CDR3 in amino acids: CAWYDGDEQFF. The DNA for the CDR3 is TGTGCCTGGTACGATGGAGATGAGCAGTTCTTC. The chain couples TRBV30 to TRBJ2-1; D is unresolved. Germline lookup yields CDR1 GTSNPN and CDR2 SVGIG (reference sequence). V shed 5 bases and J shed 8 bases, with 10 bases lying between them. The CDR3 is 11 amino acids.

This clonotype was observed at least ten times. The CDR3 protein is CASSLKGMETQYF. The CDR3 DNA follows: TGTGCCAGCAGCTTAAAAGGGATGGAGACCCAGTACTTC. This chain connects TRBV7-2 to TRBJ2-5; D remains ambiguous. Trimming stripped 2 bases from V and 5 bases from J, with 9 bases between. This CDR3 has 13 residues. Germline loops: CDR1 SGHTA, CDR2 FQGNSA.